This T cell receptor (beta chain) derives from a study of T cells in Graves' hyperthyroidism and ophthalmopathy (dated by TCRdb to the late 2010s). Study-level background: Peripheral blood samples were taken at the time of initial diagnosis, prior to any treatment. The 95 to 100 discovery patients were randomly split 7:3 into training and test sets. The paper describes TCR Vbeta CDR3 sequencing of around 130 peripheral blood samples, made up of roughly 45 ophthalmopathy patients, approximately 73 hyperthyroidism patients and some 17 progressor patients. An independent validation cohort of under 20 hyperthyroidism patients and approximately 17 patients who later progressed to ophthalmopathy tested prospective prediction of ophthalmopathy. After blood sampling, hyperthyroidism patients were treated with methimazole at a starting dose of 30 mg daily, and ophthalmopathy patients were treated with high-dose intravenous methylprednisolone. To identify distinguishing TCR V-J signatures, a discovery cohort of around 100 patients was used, comprising 43 with Graves' ophthalmopathy and some 60 with stable Graves' hyperthyroidism. Thyroid tissue and blood T-cell repertoires from roughly six Graves' hyperthyroidism patients were also compared in the study.

The TCR beta CDR3 regions were amplified from the RNA transcripts. A first-round RT-PCR of the TCR CDR3 used the HTBI primer set with the Qiagen OneStep RT-PCR kit. Libraries were constructed in a second round of multiplex PCR, after which size selection and purification were performed. The libraries were sequenced on an Illumina HiSeq2000 using paired-end 100 bp reads. As for the original processing: SOAPnuke was used to process the raw data, with reads discarded if the reads contained adapters or uncalled bases, had a mean Phred below 15, or lacked an exact constant-primer or identifier match. COPE v1.2.5 was used to merge high-quality paired reads, and clonotypes were defined as unique nucleotide sequences. Clonotypes were aligned to IMGT TRBV, TRBD and TRBJ reference segments using MiTCR v1.1. Only V-J combinations with frequency above 0.0001, covering about 99% of repertoires, were analysed. A TCS score was defined as the ratio of F50 (clonal expansion) to E x V (chaos), with BLOSUM62-based TCRdist applied between CDR3 peptides within each V-J. Welch's t-statistics and random forest reduced 500 to 650 V-J features to 13, which were used in a naive Bayes classifier (R e1071). TCRdb trimmed the raw reads at Q25, called clones with MiXCR and kept productive beta chains. Rows are combined by CDR3 protein, so each entry shows the most common genes and DNA. TCRdb's processing, not the study's, gives the V and J calls here. For this sample there are approximately 430,000 distinct CDR3 sequences; about a sixth appear just once. The ten biggest clones cover 14% of the sample.

Details on this clonotype: Its antigen specificity is not known. The sample holds no much larger clone one base away, and base qualities are not on file.

Reading the germline V gene gives CDR1 SGDLS and CDR2 YYNGEE. Measured from the cysteine to the phenylalanine, the CDR3 is 16 residues long. The only DNA kept is the CDR3, 48 bases in frame from the first base. V and J lose 0 bases and 2 bases, and a span of 14 bases separates them. General study outcomes and caveats: Most expanded thyroid clonotypes (frequency above 0.001) were also found in blood, which suggests that blood repertoires may mirror thyroid immune responses. In validation, the model predicted progression to ophthalmopathy with approximately 70% sensitivity and roughly 75% specificity, a median of 6.5 months before onset. Ophthalmopathy was separated from stable hyperthyroidism by a 13 V-J signature model, with about 88% sensitivity and just over 81% specificity obtained in cross-validation and 80%/75% obtained in testing. Sample size was not statistically predetermined, and blinding of investigators to group allocation was not performed.

Stable Graves' hyperthyroidism was defined as the absence of progression to ophthalmopathy over 18 months of follow-up. Hyperthyroidism patients were newly diagnosed, had a disease duration of under 2 months, and were aged 18 to 65 years. The study excluded patients with uncontrolled infections, other autoimmune diseases, pregnancy or lactation. Clinical symptoms, serum thyroxine and TRAb, thyroid ultrasound, and orbital computed tomography formed the basis for the diagnoses. Ficoll-Paque density gradient centrifugation was used to isolate PBMCs from about 9 ml of fresh peripheral blood. Trizol reagent was used to extract total RNA, and RNA quality was then checked on an Agilent 2100 Bioanalyzer.

The TCR was taken from a woman between 18 and 29 years old with Graves' hyperthyroidism. Sequencing input: blood. The chain was built from TRBV9 and TRBJ2-5; the D gene is perhaps TRBD1, from 6 matching bases. Read as DNA, the sequence is TGTGCCAGCAGCGTAGTAGCGACAGGTTTTCAAGAGACCCAGTACTTC. It codes for CASSVVATGFQETQYF.